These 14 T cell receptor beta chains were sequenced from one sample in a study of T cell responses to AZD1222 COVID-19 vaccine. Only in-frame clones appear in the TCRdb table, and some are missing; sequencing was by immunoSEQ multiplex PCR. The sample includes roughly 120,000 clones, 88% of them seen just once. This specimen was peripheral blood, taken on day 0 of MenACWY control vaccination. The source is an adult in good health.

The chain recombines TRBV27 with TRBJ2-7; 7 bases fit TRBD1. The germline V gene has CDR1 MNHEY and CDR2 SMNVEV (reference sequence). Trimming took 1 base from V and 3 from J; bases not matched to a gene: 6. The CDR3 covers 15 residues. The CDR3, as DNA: TGTGCCAGCAGTTTATTACGGGACAGAATCTACGAGCAGTACTTC. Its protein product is CASSLLRDRIYEQYF.

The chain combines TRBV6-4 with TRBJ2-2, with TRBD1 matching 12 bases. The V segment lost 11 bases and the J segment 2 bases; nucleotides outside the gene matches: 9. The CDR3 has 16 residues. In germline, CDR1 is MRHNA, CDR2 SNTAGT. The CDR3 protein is CACQPGQGANTGELFF. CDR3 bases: TGTGCCTGCCAACCGGGACAGGGGGCAAACACCGGGGAGCTGTTTTTT.

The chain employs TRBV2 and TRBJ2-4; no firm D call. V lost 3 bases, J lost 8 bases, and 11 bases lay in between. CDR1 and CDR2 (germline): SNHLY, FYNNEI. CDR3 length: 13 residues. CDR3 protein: CASSELGRYIQYF. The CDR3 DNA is TGTGCCAGCAGTGAGCTCGGCAGATACATTCAGTACTTC.

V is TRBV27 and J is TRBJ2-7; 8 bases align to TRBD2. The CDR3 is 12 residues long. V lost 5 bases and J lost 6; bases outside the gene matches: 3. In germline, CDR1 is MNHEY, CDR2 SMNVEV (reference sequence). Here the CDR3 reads CASSLGTSEQYF. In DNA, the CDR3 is TGTGCCAGCAGTCTGGGGACTAGCGAGCAGTACTTC.

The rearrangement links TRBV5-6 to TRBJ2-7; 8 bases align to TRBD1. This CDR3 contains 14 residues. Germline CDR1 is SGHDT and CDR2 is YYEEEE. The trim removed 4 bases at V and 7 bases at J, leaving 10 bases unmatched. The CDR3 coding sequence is TGTGCCAGCAGCCCCGGGACAGGCCCTCTAGAGCAGTACTTC. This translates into CASSPGTGPLEQYF.

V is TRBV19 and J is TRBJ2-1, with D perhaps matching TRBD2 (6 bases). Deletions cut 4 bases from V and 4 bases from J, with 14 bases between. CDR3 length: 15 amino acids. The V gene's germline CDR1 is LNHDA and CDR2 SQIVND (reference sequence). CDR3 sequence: CASSREEGTYNEQFF. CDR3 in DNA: TGTGCCAGTAGTAGGGAAGAGGGGACTTACAATGAGCAGTTCTTC. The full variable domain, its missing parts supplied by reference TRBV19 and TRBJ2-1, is DGGITQSPKYLFRKEGQNVTLSCEQNLNHDAMYWYRQDPGQGLRLIYYSQIVNDFQKGDIAEGYSVSREKKESFPLTVTSAQKNPTAFYLCASSREEGTYNEQFFGPGTRLTVL.

The CDR3 DNA follows: TGTGCCAGCAGCTTAGAAGCCCGGAGCAGTCCCTATGGCTACACCTTC. It encodes CASSLEARSSPYGYTF. The chain combines TRBV5-5 with TRBJ1-2; no reliable D call. The germline V gene has CDR1 SGHKS and CDR2 YYEKEE (reference sequence). V was trimmed by 2 bases and J by 4 bases, leaving 18 bases between them. The CDR3 spans 16 residues.

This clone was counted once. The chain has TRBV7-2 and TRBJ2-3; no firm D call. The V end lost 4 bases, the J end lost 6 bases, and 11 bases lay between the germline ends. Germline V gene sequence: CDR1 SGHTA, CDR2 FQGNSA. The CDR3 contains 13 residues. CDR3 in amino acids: CASSSQPGDTQYF. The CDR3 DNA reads TGTGCCAGCAGCTCCCAACCCGGGGATACGCAGTATTTT.

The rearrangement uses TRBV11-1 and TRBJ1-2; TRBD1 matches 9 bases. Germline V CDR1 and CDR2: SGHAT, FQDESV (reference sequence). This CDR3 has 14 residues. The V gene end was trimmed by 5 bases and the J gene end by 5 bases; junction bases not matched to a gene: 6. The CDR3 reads CASSRGTGSYGYTF. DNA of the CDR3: TGTGCCAGCAGCCGAGGGACAGGGTCATATGGCTACACCTTC.

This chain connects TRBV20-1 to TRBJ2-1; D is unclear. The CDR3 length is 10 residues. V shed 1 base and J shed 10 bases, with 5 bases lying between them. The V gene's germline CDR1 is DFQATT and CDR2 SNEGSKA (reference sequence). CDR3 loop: CSARVWEQFF. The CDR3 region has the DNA TGCAGTGCTAGAGTGTGGGAGCAGTTCTTC.

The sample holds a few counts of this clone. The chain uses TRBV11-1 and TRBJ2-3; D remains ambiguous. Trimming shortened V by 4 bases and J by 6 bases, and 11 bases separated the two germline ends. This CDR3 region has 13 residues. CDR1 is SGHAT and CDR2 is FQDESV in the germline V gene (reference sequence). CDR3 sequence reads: CASSSAPWDTQYF. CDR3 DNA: TGTGCCAGCAGCTCCGCCCCGTGGGATACGCAGTATTTT.

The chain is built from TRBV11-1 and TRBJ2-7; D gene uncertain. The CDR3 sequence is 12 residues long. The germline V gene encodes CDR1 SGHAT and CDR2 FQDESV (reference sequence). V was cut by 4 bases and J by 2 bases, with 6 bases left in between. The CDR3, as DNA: TGTGCCAGCAGCTCCCAGACCTACGAGCAGTACTTC. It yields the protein CASSSQTYEQYF.

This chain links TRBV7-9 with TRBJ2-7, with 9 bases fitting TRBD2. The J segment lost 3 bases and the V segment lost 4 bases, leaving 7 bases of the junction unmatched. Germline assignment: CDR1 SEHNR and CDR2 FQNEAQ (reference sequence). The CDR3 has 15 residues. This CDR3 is CASSSRLAVNYEQYF. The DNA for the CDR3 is TGTGCCAGCAGCTCTCGACTAGCGGTGAACTACGAGCAGTACTTC.

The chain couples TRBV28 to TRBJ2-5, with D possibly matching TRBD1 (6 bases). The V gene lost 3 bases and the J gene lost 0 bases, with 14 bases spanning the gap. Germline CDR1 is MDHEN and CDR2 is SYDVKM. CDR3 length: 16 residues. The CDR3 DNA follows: TGTGCCAGCAGTTTGATTACTTGGGACAACCAAGAGACCCAGTACTTC. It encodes CASSLITWDNQETQYF.